The source of this T cell receptor (beta chain) is a study of OX40 agonist ivuxolimab in advanced cancers. Background on the study: At 0.01 to 10 mg/kg, ivuxolimab was administered intravenously to patients every 2 weeks. Prior therapy, whether anti-PD-1, anti-PD-L1 or anti-CTLA-4, was allowed, and 40% had some. Study-wide results and caveats: CD8+ T cells averaged more expanded clones than CD4+.

Any history of autoimmune disease or systemic immunosuppression disqualified patients. Only in-frame clones appear in the TCRdb table, and some are missing; sequencing was by immunoSEQ multiplex PCR. The sample carries more than 7,500 clones, about three quarters recorded once. V lost 7 bases, J lost 3 bases, and 12 bases lay in between. The CDR3 totals 14 residues. Germline V gene sequence: CDR1 MNHEY, CDR2 SMNVEV (reference sequence). This clone was observed a handful of times. Its antigen remains unknown. The sequence derives from an adult with an advanced solid tumor such as melanoma, head and neck, liver or kidney cancer. This material consisted of CD4+ or CD8+ T cells sorted from blood, taken in a trial of the OX40 agonist ivuxolimab. The chain joins TRBV27 to TRBJ2-2; TRBD2 is a possible D gene (5 bases). As DNA, the CDR3 is TGTGCCAGCACGGCGGGCTGGGACACCGGGGAGCTGTTTTTT. Protein product: CASTAGWDTGELFF.